The 7 T cell receptor beta chains below all came from one sample that was sequenced in a study of neurological immune-mediated disorders. Each CDR3 protein is one row after TCRdb ran MiXCR on the 5' RACE reads. The table has tens of thousands of distinct CDR3 sequences, 6% to 8.5% seen once. The sample consisted of PBMCs. The receptors come from a woman aged 35 to 49 in good health.

This clonotype was recorded at least ten times. V usage is TRBV12-3 or TRBV12-4 and J usage is TRBJ1-5, with D hard to call. The CDR3 extends over 17 amino acids. With 6 bases removed from V and 0 bases from J, the gap between germline ends came to 18 bases. The CDR3 loop is CASRRKGGNHSNQPQHF. CDR3 in DNA: TGTGCCAGCAGACGAAAGGGCGGGAACCATAGCAATCAGCCCCAGCATTTT.

This clonotype appeared many times. The genes are TRBV28 and TRBJ2-7; D is perhaps TRBD1 (6 bases). Germline V gene lookup returns CDR1 MDHEN and CDR2 SYDVKM. CDR3 length equals 15 residues. The V end lost 5 bases, the J end lost 1 base, and 15 bases lay between the germline ends. CDR3 in DNA: TGTGCCAGCAGTGTCCGGGACACCCTTTCCTACGAGCAGTACTTC. Its translation is CASSVRDTLSYEQYF.

On this clonotype itself: This could be a read error, since a much larger clone is one nucleotide away. The chain employs TRBV18 and TRBJ2-7, with TRBD1 as a possible D gene (5 bases). The CDR3 covers 18 residues. V lost 3 bases, J lost 3 bases, and 24 bases lay in between. Germline CDR1 is KGHSH and CDR2 is LQKENI. The CDR3 loop reads CASSPQDAWGRPYYEQYF. The DNA of the CDR3 is TGTGCCAGCTCACCTCAGGACGCGTGGGGCCGGCCTTACTACGAGCAGTACTTC.

This clonotype was found many times. This chain joins TRBV3-1 and TRBJ2-5, with D possibly TRBD2 on 7 matching bases. The length of the CDR3 is 16 residues. Trimming took 1 base from V and 5 from J, leaving 17 bases between them. Germline CDR1 and CDR2: LGHDT and YNNKEL (reference sequence). CDR3 nucleotides: TGTGCCAGCAGCCAAGTATGGGGGGGGGGCCAGGAGACCCAGTACTTC. As protein: CASSQVWGGGQETQYF.

This clonotype was recorded at least ten times. The gene calls are TRBV3-1 and TRBJ1-2; TRBD1 aligns across 7 bases. In germline, CDR1 is LGHDT, CDR2 YNNKEL (reference sequence). Trimming removed 2 bases from V and 6 bases from J; junction bases left unmatched: 6. The CDR3 runs 14 residues. The CDR3 loop reads CASSQRDRLNGYTF. CDR3 coding DNA: TGTGCCAGCAGCCAACGGGACAGACTTAATGGCTACACCTTC.

This clonotype appeared many times. This rearrangement joins TRBV7-6 to TRBJ2-1; D might be TRBD2 (6 bases). V was trimmed by 5 bases and J by 4 bases, leaving 12 bases between them. The CDR3 loop spans 14 amino acids. Germline V lookup: CDR1 SGHVS, CDR2 FNYEAQ. The CDR3 protein is CASSQPGDYNEQFF. The CDR3 bases are TGTGCCAGCAGCCAGCCGGGAGATTACAATGAGCAGTTCTTC.

This clonotype was counted at least ten times. The chain couples TRBV7-9 to TRBJ2-3, with D perhaps TRBD1 (6 bases). The CDR3 length is 16 residues. V was shortened by 3 bases and J by 3 bases, with 16 bases between the two germline ends. CDR1 is SEHNR, CDR2 FQNEAQ, per germline (reference sequence). This chain's CDR3 is CASSFHGQGLTDTQYF. In DNA, the CDR3 is TGTGCCAGCAGCTTCCACGGGCAGGGGTTGACAGATACGCAGTATTTT.